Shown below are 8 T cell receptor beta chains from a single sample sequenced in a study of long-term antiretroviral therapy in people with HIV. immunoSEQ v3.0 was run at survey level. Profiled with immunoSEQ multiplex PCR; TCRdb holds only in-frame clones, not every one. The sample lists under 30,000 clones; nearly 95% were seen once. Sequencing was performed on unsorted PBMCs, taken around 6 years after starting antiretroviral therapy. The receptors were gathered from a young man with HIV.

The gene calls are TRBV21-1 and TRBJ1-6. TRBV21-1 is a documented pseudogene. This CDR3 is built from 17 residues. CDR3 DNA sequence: TGTGCCAGCAGCAAAGAAAGGGGGGGGATGGGCAATTCACCCCTCCACTTT. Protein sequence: CASSKERGGMGNSPLHF.

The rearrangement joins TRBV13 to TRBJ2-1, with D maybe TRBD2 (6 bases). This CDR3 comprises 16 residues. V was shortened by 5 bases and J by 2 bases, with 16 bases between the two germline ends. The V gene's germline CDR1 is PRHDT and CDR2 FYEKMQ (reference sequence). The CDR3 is CASSPRAGYAYNEQFF. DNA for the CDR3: TGTGCCAGCAGCCCCCGGGCGGGGTACGCCTACAATGAGCAGTTCTTC.

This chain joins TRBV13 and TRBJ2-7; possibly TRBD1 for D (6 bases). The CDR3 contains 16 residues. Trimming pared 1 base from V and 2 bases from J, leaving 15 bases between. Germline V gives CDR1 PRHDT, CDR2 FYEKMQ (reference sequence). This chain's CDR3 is CASSLEGGEAAYEQYF. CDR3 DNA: TGTGCCAGCAGCTTAGAAGGGGGAGAGGCAGCCTACGAGCAGTACTTC.

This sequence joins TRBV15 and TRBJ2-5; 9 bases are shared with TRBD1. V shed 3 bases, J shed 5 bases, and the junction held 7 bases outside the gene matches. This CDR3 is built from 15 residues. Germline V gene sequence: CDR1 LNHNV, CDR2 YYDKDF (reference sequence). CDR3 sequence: CATSSQQGAGETQYF. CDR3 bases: TGTGCCACCAGCAGTCAACAGGGGGCCGGGGAGACCCAGTACTTC.

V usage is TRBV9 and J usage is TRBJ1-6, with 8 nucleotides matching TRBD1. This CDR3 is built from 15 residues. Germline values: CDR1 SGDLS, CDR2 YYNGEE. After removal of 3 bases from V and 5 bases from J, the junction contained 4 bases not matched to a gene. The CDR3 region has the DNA TGTGCCAGCAGCGGCGGGACAGGCAATAATTCACCCCTCCACTTT. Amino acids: CASSGGTGNNSPLHF.

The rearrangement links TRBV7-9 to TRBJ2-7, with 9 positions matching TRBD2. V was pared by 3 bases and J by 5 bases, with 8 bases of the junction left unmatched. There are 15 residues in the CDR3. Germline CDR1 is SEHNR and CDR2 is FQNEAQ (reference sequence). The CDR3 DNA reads TGTGCCAGCAGCTTGGACCGAGCGGGAGGTCACGAGCAGTACTTC. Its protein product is CASSLDRAGGHEQYF.

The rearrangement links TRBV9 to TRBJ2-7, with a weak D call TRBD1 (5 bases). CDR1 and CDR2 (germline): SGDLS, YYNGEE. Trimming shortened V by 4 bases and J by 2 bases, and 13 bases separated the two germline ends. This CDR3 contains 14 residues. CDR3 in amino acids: CASSPRGAPYEQYF. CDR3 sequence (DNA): TGTGCCAGCAGCCCTAGGGGTGCCCCCTACGAGCAGTACTTC. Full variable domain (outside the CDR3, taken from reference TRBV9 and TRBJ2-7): DSGVTQTPKHLITATGQRVTLRCSPRSGDLSVYWYQQSLDQGLQFLIQYYNGEERAKGNILERFSAQQFPDLHSELNLSSLELGDSALYFCASSPRGAPYEQYFGPGTRLTVT.

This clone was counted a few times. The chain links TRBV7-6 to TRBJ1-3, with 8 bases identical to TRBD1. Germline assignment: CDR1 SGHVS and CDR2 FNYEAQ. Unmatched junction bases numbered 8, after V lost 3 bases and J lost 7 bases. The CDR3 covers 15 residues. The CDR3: CASSFQTGAVNTIYF. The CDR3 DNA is TGTGCCAGCAGCTTTCAGACAGGGGCAGTCAACACCATATATTTT.